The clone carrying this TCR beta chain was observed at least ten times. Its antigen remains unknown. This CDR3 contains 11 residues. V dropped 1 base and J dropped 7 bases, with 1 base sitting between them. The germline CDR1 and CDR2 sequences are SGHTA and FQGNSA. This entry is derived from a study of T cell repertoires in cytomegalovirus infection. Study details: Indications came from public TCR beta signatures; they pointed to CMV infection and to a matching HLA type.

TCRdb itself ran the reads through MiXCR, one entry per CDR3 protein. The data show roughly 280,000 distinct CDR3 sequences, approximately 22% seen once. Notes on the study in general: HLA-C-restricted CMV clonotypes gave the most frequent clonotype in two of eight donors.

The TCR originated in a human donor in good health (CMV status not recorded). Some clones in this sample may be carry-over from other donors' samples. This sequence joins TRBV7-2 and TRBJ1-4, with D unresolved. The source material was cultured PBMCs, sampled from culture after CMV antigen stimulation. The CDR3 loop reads CASSLVEKLFF. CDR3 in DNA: TGTGCCAGCAGCTTAGTTGAAAAACTGTTTTTT.